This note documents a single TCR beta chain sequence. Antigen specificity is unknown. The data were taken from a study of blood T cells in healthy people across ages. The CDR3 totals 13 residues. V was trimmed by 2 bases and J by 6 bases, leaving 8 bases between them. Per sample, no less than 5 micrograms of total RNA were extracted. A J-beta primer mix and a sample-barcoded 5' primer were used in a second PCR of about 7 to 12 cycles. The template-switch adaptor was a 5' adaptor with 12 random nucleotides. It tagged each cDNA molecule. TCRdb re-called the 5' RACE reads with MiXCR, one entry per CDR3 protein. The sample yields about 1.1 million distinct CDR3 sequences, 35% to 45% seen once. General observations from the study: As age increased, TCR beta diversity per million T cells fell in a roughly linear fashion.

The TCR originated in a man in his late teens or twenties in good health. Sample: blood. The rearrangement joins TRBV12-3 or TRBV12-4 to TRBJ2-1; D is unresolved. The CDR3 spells CASSLNIRNEQFF. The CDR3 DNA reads TGTGCCAGCAGTTTAAACATTCGCAATGAGCAGTTCTTC.